This T cell receptor (beta chain) was identified in a study of cytomegalovirus exposure and HLA in healthy donors. Background on the study: The roughly 670 first-cohort repertoires shared a platform with the approximately 110 validation repertoires, as reported in a later analysis.

Study-level points and caveats: Cytomegalovirus association was assigned to approximately 180 TCR beta chains.

CDR1 and CDR2 from the germline V gene are MNHEY and SMNVEV (reference sequence). CDR3 length equals 17 residues. The ends lost 0 bases at V and 4 bases at J; junction bases unmatched: 7. TCRdb's copy holds only in-frame clones and misses some; the assay was immunoSEQ multiplex PCR. The table lists under 100,000 clones, roughly 95% of them singletons. Details on this clone: Its specificity is unknown.

Separate from the roughly 710-subject first cohort, the 120-subject validation cohort was the one that the donors belonged to. The rearrangement joins TRBV27 to TRBJ2-3, with TRBD2 matching 10 bases. Sequencing was performed on PBMCs. The TCR sequence derives from a woman aged 18-29 years in good health and CMV-seronegative. DNA of the CDR3: TGTGCCAGCAGTTTATCGTGGCTAGCGGGAGTTTCAGATACGCAGTATTTT. Encoded protein: CASSLSWLAGVSDTQYF.